These 19 T cell receptor beta chains were all obtained from the same sample, sequenced in a study of T cells in Graves' hyperthyroidism and ophthalmopathy. TCR beta CDR3 regions were amplified from RNA. With the HTBI primer set, the TCR CDR3 went through a first round of RT-PCR. TCRdb called the multiplex PCR reads again in MiXCR, with one record for every CDR3 protein. The sample has about 620,000 distinct CDR3 sequences, 15% to 20% seen once. Sequenced: blood. Every receptor here comes from a woman aged 25 to 39 with Graves' hyperthyroidism.

The chain links TRBV27 to TRBJ2-3; 8 bases map to TRBD1. Germline assignment: CDR1 MNHEY and CDR2 SMNVEV (reference sequence). V dropped 4 bases and J dropped 7; count of bases not matched to a gene: 13. The CDR3 covers 16 residues. The CDR3 DNA sequence: TGTGCCAGCAGTTCATCCACCGGGACAGGCCCTAATACGCAGTATTTT. The encoded protein is CASSSSTGTGPNTQYF.

The sample holds a few counts of this clonotype. The chain couples TRBV2 to TRBJ2-5; maybe TRBD2 (6 bases). The CDR3 is made up of 13 amino acids. In germline, CDR1 is SNHLY, CDR2 FYNNEI. With 8 bases removed from V and 4 bases from J, the gap between germline ends came to 14 bases. The CDR3 nucleotides read TGTGCCAGCGGGAGACTGGGGGGAGAGACCCAGTACTTC. Translated: CASGRLGGETQYF.

The table lists this clonotype with many counts. The V call is TRBV7-9, the J call TRBJ2-2; possibly TRBD1 or TRBD2 for D (6 bases each). CDR3 length: 15 residues. V was shortened by 3 bases and J by 3 bases, with 11 bases between the two germline ends. CDR1 and CDR2 from the germline V gene are SEHNR and FQNEAQ (reference sequence). CDR3 DNA: TGTGCCAGCAGCTTGGGGGGCGTGGACACCGGGGAGCTGTTTTTT. It specifies CASSLGGVDTGELFF.

This clonotype was picked up a small number of times. The chain has TRBV24-1 and TRBJ2-3; possible D gene TRBD1, 6 bases. The CDR3 is 17 amino acids. The V end was cut by 2 bases, the J end by 1 base, with 15 bases between. CDR1 and CDR2 (germline): KGHDR, SFDVKD. CDR3: CATSDSDSYAGTDTQYF. The CDR3 DNA reads as TGTGCCACCAGTGATTCGGACAGTTACGCTGGCACAGATACGCAGTATTTT.

This clonotype has more than one count but fewer than ten. The chain links TRBV20-1 to TRBJ1-4; unclear D gene. Trimming left V 7 bases short and J 2 bases short, with 20 bases between. CDR1 and CDR2 from the germline V gene are DFQATT and SNEGSKA (reference sequence). The CDR3 runs to 16 residues. CDR3 protein: CSVWTGRVATNEKLFF. The CDR3 DNA reads TGCAGTGTTTGGACCGGGAGGGTGGCGACTAATGAAAAACTGTTTTTT.

This chain links TRBV9 with TRBJ2-1; D not certain. The CDR3 is 13 residues long. V was trimmed by 3 bases and J by 10 bases, leaving 14 bases between them. Germline loops: CDR1 SGDLS, CDR2 YYNGEE. CDR3 coding DNA: TGTGCCAGCAGCGGAGGATTAAGCGAGGAGCAGTTCTTC. It yields the protein CASSGGLSEEQFF.

This clonotype was seen a few times. The rearrangement links TRBV12-3 or TRBV12-4 to TRBJ2-6, with 7 positions matching TRBD1. CDR3 length equals 17 residues. The J segment lost 0 bases and the V segment lost 2 bases, leaving 4 bases of the junction unmatched. The CDR3 sequence: CASSLRTGLSGANVLTF. CDR3 bases: TGTGCCAGCAGTTTACGGACAGGCCTCTCTGGGGCCAACGTCCTGACTTTC.

V and J are TRBV19 and TRBJ2-1, with 10 bases that match TRBD2. In germline, CDR1 is LNHDA, CDR2 SQIVND (reference sequence). After removal of 3 bases from V and 5 bases from J, the junction contained 19 bases not matched to a gene. The CDR3 has 20 amino acids. The CDR3 protein is CASSIPRWASGRYRDNEQFF. In nucleotides, the CDR3 is TGTGCCAGTAGTATCCCCCGGTGGGCTAGCGGGAGATACAGGGACAATGAGCAGTTCTTC.

This clonotype has a handful of counts. One end of the junction fails to match germline, which may point to a read error. The chain is built from TRBV7-3 and TRBJ1-2; TRBD1 aligns across 9 bases. In germline, CDR1 is SGHTA, CDR2 FQGTGA. The CDR3 runs 15 residues. This CDR3 is CASSVTGGAGYGYTF. As DNA, the CDR3 is TGTGCCAGCAGCGTAACAGGGGGCGCCGGCTATGGCTACACCTTC.

This clonotype was detected ten times or more. The genes are TRBV3-1 and TRBJ2-2; D is unclear. This CDR3 spans 14 amino acids. Germline CDR1 and CDR2: LGHDT and YNNKEL (reference sequence). Between the trimmed V and J ends, which lost 4 bases and 0 bases, there was a span of 6 bases. Here the CDR3 reads CASSPTSNTGELFF. The CDR3 DNA reads as TGTGCCAGCAGCCCCACATCGAACACCGGGGAGCTGTTTTTT.

This clonotype was seen many times. V gene TRBV28 combines with J gene TRBJ2-7; TRBD2 matches 9 bases. The CDR3 has 18 amino acids. The trim removed 10 bases at V and 1 base at J, leaving 20 bases unmatched. CDR1 and CDR2 from the germline V gene are MDHEN and SYDVKM. The DNA of the CDR3 is TGTGCCACCAATAGAGAGAGAGAGAAGGGACTAGCATCCTACGAGCAGTACTTC. Amino acid sequence: CATNREREKGLASYEQYF.

In regard to this clonotype: A much more abundant neighbour one base away suggests this may be a read error. The chain uses TRBV5-4 and TRBJ2-1; TRBD2 matches at 8 bases. Per the germline V gene, CDR1 is SGHNT and CDR2 is YYREEE (reference sequence). The CDR3 covers 16 residues. The chain's CDR3 is CASSPPHAGGYNERFF. Here the CDR3 DNA reads TGTGCCAGCAGCCCCCCGCATGCGGGAGGCTACAATGAGCGGTTCTTC.

At least ten counts were recorded for this clonotype. The genes are TRBV2 and TRBJ2-4; D gene unclear. Trimming pared 6 bases from V and 0 bases from J, leaving 12 bases between. Germline CDR1 is SNHLY and CDR2 is FYNNEI. The CDR3 spans 15 residues. The CDR3 nucleotides are TGTGCCAGCAGCGCAAAAAGTGTAGCCAAAAACATTCAGTACTTC. Encoded protein: CASSAKSVAKNIQYF. Complete variable domain (other parts from reference TRBV2 and TRBJ2-4): EPEVTQTPSHQVTQMGQEVILRCVPISNHLYFYWYRQILGQKVEFLVSFYNNEISEKSEIFDDQFSVERPDGSNFTLKIRSTKLEDSAMYFCASSAKSVAKNIQYFGAGTRLSVL.

Many counts were recorded for this clonotype. V usage is TRBV24-1 and J usage is TRBJ2-3; 14 bases are shared with TRBD2. V lost 4 bases, J lost 6 bases, and 8 bases stayed unmatched. The CDR3 is 17 amino acids. Per the germline V gene, CDR1 is KGHDR and CDR2 is SFDVKD. CDR3 nucleotide sequence: TGTGCCACCAGTGACCCTTCGGGACTAGCGGGAGTGGATACGCAGTATTTT. Amino acids: CATSDPSGLAGVDTQYF.

This clonotype was observed many times. The rearrangement uses TRBV5-1 and TRBJ2-1; 10 bases agree with TRBD2. V shed 3 bases and J 4 bases; nucleotides not matched to a gene: 16. The CDR3 length is 19 residues. Looked up from germline, CDR1 is SGHRS and CDR2 is YFSETQ. The CDR3 loop reads CASSWEGPLAGEGYNEQFF. DNA for the CDR3: TGCGCCAGCAGCTGGGAGGGTCCTCTAGCGGGAGAAGGGTACAATGAGCAGTTCTTC.

This clonotype appeared once. This may be a read error: a much more frequent sequence differs by one nucleotide. The chain is built from TRBV27 and TRBJ2-7, with no clear D. Germline CDR1 reads MNHEY; CDR2 reads SMNVEV (reference sequence). This CDR3 has 18 residues. The CDR3 region is CAGSLSRSKSAYSYEQYF. CDR3 in DNA: TGTGCCGGCAGTTTATCGCGCTCTAAAAGCGCGTACTCCTACGAGCAGTACTTC.

In its sample, this clonotype was seen many times. CDR3 amino acids: CAISERGRLNTEAFF. The CDR3 DNA is TGTGCCATCAGTGAAAGGGGACGGTTGAACACTGAAGCTTTCTTT. The chain has TRBV10-3 and TRBJ1-1, with D possibly TRBD1 on 5 matching bases. Germline assignment: CDR1 ENHRY and CDR2 SYGVKD. Deletions cut 3 bases from V and 0 bases from J, with 11 bases between. This CDR3 contains 15 residues.

The table lists this clonotype with many counts. CDR3 in DNA: TGCAGCGTTGTAGTGGGAAGGGGGCAGTACTTC. This encodes CSVVVGRGQYF. The J gene is TRBJ2-7, the V gene TRBV29-1, with D maybe TRBD1 (5 bases). Between the trimmed V and J ends, which lost 4 bases and 9 bases, there was a span of 13 bases. Per the germline V gene, CDR1 is SQVTM and CDR2 is ANQGSEA. This CDR3 region has 11 residues.

On this clonotype: One end of the junction fails to match germline, which may point to a read error. V and J are TRBV7-2 and TRBJ1-1, with D hard to call. This CDR3 is 13 amino acids long. Germline V CDR1 and CDR2: SGHTA, FQGNSA. Here the CDR3 reads CAGSPDEVTEAFF. In nucleotides, the CDR3 is TGTGCCGGCAGCCCCGACGAAGTGACTGAAGCTTTCTTT.